The sequence of this T cell receptor (beta chain) was determined in a study of OX40 agonist ivuxolimab in advanced cancers. This CDR3 spans 16 amino acids. Germline lookup yields CDR1 MNHEY and CDR2 SVGAGI. V gave up 0 bases and J gave up 3 bases, with 13 bases separating them. Study findings and constraints: Clonal expansion from baseline to week 6 occurred in both CD4+ and CD8+ T cells.

In the case of this clone: The antigen remains undetermined.

Here immunoSEQ multiplex PCR was the method, and the copy in TCRdb shows in-frame clones only, minus some. The data show over 65,000 clones, approximately 90% seen once. This sample comprised CD4+ or CD8+ T cells sorted from blood, obtained in a trial of the OX40 agonist ivuxolimab. The sequence was obtained from an adult with an advanced solid tumor such as melanoma, head and neck, liver or kidney cancer. J is TRBJ2-3 and V is TRBV6-5, with a tentative D call TRBD1 (5 bases). The CDR3 protein is CASSYSRTLLTDTQYF. CDR3 nucleotides: TGTGCCAGCAGTTACTCCCGGACACTCCTAACAGATACGCAGTATTTT.